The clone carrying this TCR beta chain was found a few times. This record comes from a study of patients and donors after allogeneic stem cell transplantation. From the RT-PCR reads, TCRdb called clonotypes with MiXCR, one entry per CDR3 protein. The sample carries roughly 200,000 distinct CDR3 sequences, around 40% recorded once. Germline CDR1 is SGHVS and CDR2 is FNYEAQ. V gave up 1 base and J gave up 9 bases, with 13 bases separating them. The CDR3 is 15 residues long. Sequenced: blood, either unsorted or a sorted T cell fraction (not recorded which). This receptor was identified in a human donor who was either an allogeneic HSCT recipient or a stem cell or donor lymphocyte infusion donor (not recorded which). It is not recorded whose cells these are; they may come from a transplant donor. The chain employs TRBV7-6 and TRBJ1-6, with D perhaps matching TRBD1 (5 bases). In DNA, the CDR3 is TGTGCCAGCAGCTTAGGTCGCGACAGCTTTTCACCCCTCCACTTT. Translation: CASSLGRDSFSPLHF.